These 15 T cell receptor beta chains were sequenced from one sample in a study of cytomegalovirus exposure and HLA in healthy donors. PCR used 60 Vbeta primers and 13 Jbeta primers. The table came from immunoSEQ multiplex PCR; TCRdb's copy has only in-frame clones and leaves some out. The sample yields around 200,000 clones, 77% seen once. The material sequenced was PBMCs. The receptors derive from a woman in her sixties in good health and CMV-seropositive.

The V call is TRBV7-5, the J call TRBJ2-5; the table names TRBD2, a call not compared with the DNA. TRBV7-5 is noted as a pseudogene. This CDR3 has 14 amino acids. The DNA of the CDR3 is TGTGTCAGAAGCCCGGCCACTAGCGGAAAGACCCAGTACTTC. Translation gives CVRSPATSGKTQYF.

This chain uses TRBV28 with TRBJ2-6; 7 nucleotides agree with TRBD1. J lost 3 bases, V lost 10 bases, and 9 bases had no gene match. Germline values: CDR1 MDHEN, CDR2 SYDVKM. The CDR3 is made up of 15 amino acids. The CDR3 nucleotides are TGTGCCACCCATTTTACAGGGGATGGGGCCAACGTCCTGACTTTC. Residues: CATHFTGDGANVLTF.

V is TRBV19 and J is TRBJ2-2; TRBD1 matches at 8 bases. J lost 4 bases, V lost 4 bases, and 5 bases had no gene match. CDR1 and CDR2 from the germline V gene are LNHDA and SQIVND (reference sequence). The CDR3 loop spans 15 amino acids. The DNA for the CDR3 is TGTGCCAGTAGTACCCAGGGGGCTGGCACCGGGGAGCTGTTTTTT. Protein: CASSTQGAGTGELFF.

The sample holds a few counts of this clone. V and J are TRBV28 and TRBJ1-4, with 11 nucleotides matching TRBD1. The CDR3 is made up of 16 amino acids. Trimming removed 4 bases from V and 5 bases from J; junction bases left unmatched: 6. Germline CDR1 reads MDHEN; CDR2 reads SYDVKM. The CDR3 region has the DNA TGTGCCAGCAGTTACGTGGGGACAGGGGGAAATGAAAAACTGTTTTTT. Its translation: CASSYVGTGGNEKLFF.

A single count supports this clone. The J gene is TRBJ1-6, the V gene TRBV5-4; 11 bases are a match to TRBD1. The CDR3 sequence is 16 residues long. The V gene end was trimmed by 4 bases and the J gene end by 6 bases; junction bases not matched to a gene: 6. CDR1 and CDR2 (germline): SGHNT, YYREEE (reference sequence). The CDR3: CASSKDRGLGNSPLHF. CDR3 nucleotides: TGTGCCAGCAGCAAGGACAGGGGGCTCGGTAATTCACCCCTCCACTTT.

The chain couples TRBV27 to TRBJ2-7, with unresolved D. V lost 5 bases and J lost 5, with 7 bases in between. The germline V gene encodes CDR1 MNHEY and CDR2 SMNVEV (reference sequence). CDR3 length equals 11 residues. CDR3 bases: TGTGCCAGCAGTCTCTATGACGAGCAGTACTTC. The encoded protein is CASSLYDEQYF.

This clone was found a few times. V and J are TRBV29-1 and TRBJ2-1, with 7 nucleotides matching TRBD2. The CDR3 runs 13 residues. Germline lookup yields CDR1 SQVTM and CDR2 ANQGSEA. V was pared by 4 bases and J by 2 bases, with 2 bases of the junction left unmatched. The CDR3 DNA sequence: TGCAGCGTTGGACGGGGGGCCTACAATGAGCAGTTCTTC. As protein: CSVGRGAYNEQFF.

This chain joins TRBV5-6 and TRBJ1-2, with 7 bases fitting TRBD1. Looked up from germline, CDR1 is SGHDT and CDR2 is YYEEEE. The V segment lost 1 base and the J segment 4 bases; nucleotides outside the gene matches: 1. The CDR3 extends over 13 amino acids. In DNA, the CDR3 is TGTGCCAGCAGCTTGCAGGGGGGCTATGGCTACACCTTC. Translating gives CASSLQGGYGYTF.

This chain links TRBV6-5 with TRBJ1-1; 7 positions match TRBD1. Trimming removed 10 bases from V and 0 bases from J; junction bases left unmatched: 5. The CDR3 runs to 13 residues. From germline, CDR1 is MNHEY and CDR2 SVGAGI. This CDR3 reads CATSTGVNTEAFF. CDR3 nucleotides: TGTGCCACCTCTACAGGGGTGAACACTGAAGCTTTCTTT.

This clone was recorded only once. The rearrangement joins TRBV7-2 to TRBJ2-5; 7 nucleotides align to TRBD2. The V and J ends lost 1 base and 11 bases, in that order; junction bases with no gene match: 10. Germline V gene lookup returns CDR1 SGHTA and CDR2 FQGNSA. There are 14 residues in the CDR3. The chain's CDR3 is CASSLGDLGREQYF. The DNA of the CDR3 is TGTGCCAGCAGCTTAGGGGACCTGGGGCGGGAGCAGTACTTC. Complete variable domain (other parts from reference TRBV7-2 and TRBJ2-5): GAGVSQSPSNKVTEKGKDVELRCDPISGHTALYWYRQSLGQGLEFLIYFQGNSAPDKSGLPSDRFSAERTGGSVSTLTIQRTQQEDSAVYLCASSLGDLGREQYFGPGTRLLVL.

This clone has more than one count but fewer than ten. This chain links TRBV7-9 with TRBJ1-1, with D perhaps matching TRBD1 (5 bases). V was cut by 1 base and J by 11 bases, with 11 bases left in between. The CDR3 sequence is 12 residues long. Germline V gene lookup returns CDR1 SEHNR and CDR2 FQNEAQ (reference sequence). CDR3 amino acids: CASSLVGGEAFF. The CDR3 DNA reads as TGTGCCAGCAGCTTAGTGGGGGGGGAGGCTTTCTTT.

On this clone itself: Other DNA sequences within the sample encode an identical CDR3. This CDR3 reads CASSLGQGNEKLFF. The CDR3 DNA follows: TGTGCCAGCAGCTTAGGCCAGGGAAACGAAAAACTGTTTTTT. The chain combines TRBV5-8 with TRBJ1-4; perhaps TRBD1 as D (5 bases). The ends were cut back, 2 bases at V and 8 bases at J, with 13 bases in the middle. This CDR3 is 14 amino acids long. Per the germline V gene, CDR1 is SGHTS and CDR2 is YDEGEE.

The chain carries TRBV7-2 and TRBJ1-4; 7 bases are a match to TRBD1. The CDR3 has 18 residues. V was clipped by 0 bases and J by 4 bases; unmatched bases: 11. CDR1 and CDR2 (germline): SGHTA, FQGNSA. The CDR3 is CASSLAGGRGYINEKLFF. CDR3 bases: TGTGCCAGCAGCTTAGCGGGGGGCAGGGGGTACATTAATGAAAAACTGTTTTTT.

The chain is built from TRBV28 and TRBJ1-1, with TRBD1 as a possible D gene (5 bases). The CDR3 runs to 13 residues. Trimming removed 5 bases from V and 11 bases from J, with 18 bases in between. Germline V gene sequence: CDR1 MDHEN, CDR2 SYDVKM. As DNA, the CDR3 is TGTGCCAGCAGTCCCCCTCCGGCAGGGAGGGCTTTCTTT. Its translation: CASSPPPAGRAFF. Combining the CDR3 with reference TRBV28 and TRBJ1-1 gives the whole variable domain DVKVTQSSRYLVKRTGEKVFLECVQDMDHENMFWYRQDPGLGLRLIYFSYDVKMKEKGDIPEGYSVSREKKERFSLILESASTNQTSMYLCASSPPPAGRAFFGQGTRLTVV.

V and J are TRBV4-1 and TRBJ2-7; 8 bases fit TRBD1. The CDR3 is made up of 16 amino acids. Germline V gene sequence: CDR1 MGHRA, CDR2 YSYEKL. Trimming removed 0 bases from V and 4 bases from J; junction bases left unmatched: 8. CDR3 in DNA: TGCGCCAGCAGCCAAGATTCGGCAGGGGGCTCGTACGAGCAGTACTTC. It is translated as CASSQDSAGGSYEQYF.